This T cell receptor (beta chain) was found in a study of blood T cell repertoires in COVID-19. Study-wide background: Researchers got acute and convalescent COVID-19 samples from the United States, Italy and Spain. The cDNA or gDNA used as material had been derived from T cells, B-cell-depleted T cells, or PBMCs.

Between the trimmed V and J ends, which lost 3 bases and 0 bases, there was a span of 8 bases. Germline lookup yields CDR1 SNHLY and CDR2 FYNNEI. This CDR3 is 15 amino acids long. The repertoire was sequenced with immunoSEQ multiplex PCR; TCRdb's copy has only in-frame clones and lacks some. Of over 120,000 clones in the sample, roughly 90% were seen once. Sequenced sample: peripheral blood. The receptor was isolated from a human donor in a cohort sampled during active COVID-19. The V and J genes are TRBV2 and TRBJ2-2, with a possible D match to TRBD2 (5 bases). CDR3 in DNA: TGTGCCAGCAGTGAGGCGGGCTCGAACACCGGGGAGCTGTTTTTT. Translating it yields CASSEAGSNTGELFF.